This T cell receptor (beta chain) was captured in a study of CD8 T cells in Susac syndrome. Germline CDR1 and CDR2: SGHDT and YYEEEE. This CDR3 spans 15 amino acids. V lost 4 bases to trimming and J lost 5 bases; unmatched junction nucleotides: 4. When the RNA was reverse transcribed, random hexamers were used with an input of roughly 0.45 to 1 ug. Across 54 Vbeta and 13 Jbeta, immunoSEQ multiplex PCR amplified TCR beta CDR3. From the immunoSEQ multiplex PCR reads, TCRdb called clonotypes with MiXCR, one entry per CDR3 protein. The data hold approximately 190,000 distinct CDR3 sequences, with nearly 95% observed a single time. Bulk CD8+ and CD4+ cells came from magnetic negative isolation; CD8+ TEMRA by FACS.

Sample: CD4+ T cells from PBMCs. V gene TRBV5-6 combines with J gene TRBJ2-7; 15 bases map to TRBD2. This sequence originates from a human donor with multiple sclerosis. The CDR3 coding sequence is TGTGCCAGCAGCCGGGGACTAGCGGGGGGCGACGAGCAGTACTTC. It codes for CASSRGLAGGDEQYF.